This TCR beta chain was identified in a study of T cells in Graves' hyperthyroidism and ophthalmopathy. Study overall: Prior to any treatment, at the point of initial diagnosis, peripheral blood was collected.

With 5 bases clipped from V and 5 bases from J, the junction kept 18 bases outside the gene matches. In germline, CDR1 is MDHEN, CDR2 SYDVKM. The CDR3 totals 19 residues. The TCR beta CDR3 regions underwent amplification using RNA transcripts as the source. An initial round of RT-PCR targeting the TCR CDR3 relied on the HTBI primer set. MiXCR was run by TCRdb on the multiplex PCR reads, yielding one entry per CDR3 protein. Found here are roughly 660,000 distinct CDR3 sequences, roughly 17% of them singletons; the top ten hold around 16%. This clonotype is a singleton in its sample. Its specificity is not known. Patients with uncontrolled infections, other autoimmune diseases, pregnancy or lactation were excluded. Regarding the study as a whole: Stable hyperthyroidism was told apart from ophthalmopathy by a model built on 13 V-J features.

The TCR sequence derives from a man aged 45-60 years with Graves' hyperthyroidism. The chain couples TRBV28 to TRBJ2-1, with 10 bases fitting TRBD2. What was sequenced was blood. CDR3 residues: CASSPWGSGRALRDNEQFF. As DNA, the CDR3 is TGTGCCAGCAGTCCATGGGGCAGCGGGAGGGCCCTAAGAGACAATGAGCAGTTCTTC.